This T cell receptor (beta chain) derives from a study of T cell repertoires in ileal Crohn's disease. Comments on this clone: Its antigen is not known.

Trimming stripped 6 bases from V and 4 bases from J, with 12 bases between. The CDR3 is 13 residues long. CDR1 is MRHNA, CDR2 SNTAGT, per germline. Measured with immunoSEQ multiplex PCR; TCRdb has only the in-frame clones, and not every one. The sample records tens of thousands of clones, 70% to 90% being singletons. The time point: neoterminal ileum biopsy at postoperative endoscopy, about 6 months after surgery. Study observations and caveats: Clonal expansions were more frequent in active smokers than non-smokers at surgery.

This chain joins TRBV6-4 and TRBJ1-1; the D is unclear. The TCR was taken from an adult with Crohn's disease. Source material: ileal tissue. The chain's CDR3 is CASSLEEGTEAFF. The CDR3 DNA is TGTGCCAGCAGCCTCGAAGAGGGCACTGAAGCTTTCTTT.